The clone carrying this TCR beta chain was seen ten or more times. This sample is drawn from a study of early T cells in non-severe SARS-CoV-2 infection. Across the study: With bulk RNA from unsorted whole blood as input, sequencing yielded unpaired chains.

This CDR3 spans 15 amino acids. Germline CDR1 and CDR2: MNHEY and SVGEGT. V shed 8 bases, J shed 3 bases, and the junction held 9 bases outside the gene matches. From the 5' RACE reads, TCRdb called clonotypes with MiXCR, one entry per CDR3 protein. The profile shows tens of thousands of distinct CDR3 sequences, 9.5% to 15% of them singletons. The rearrangement links TRBV6-2 or TRBV6-3 to TRBJ2-7, with 11 bases identical to TRBD2. The sample was whole blood. This TCR was recovered from an adult who was a healthcare worker with PCR-confirmed SARS-CoV-2 infection or an uninfected control (not recorded which). This CDR3 reads CASRVSGTSGYEQYF. As DNA, the CDR3 is TGTGCCAGCCGCGTCTCCGGGACTAGCGGCTACGAGCAGTACTTC.